The rows below give T cell receptor beta chains drawn from one sample of a study of blood T cell repertoires in COVID-19. Data came from immunoSEQ multiplex PCR; TCRdb stores just in-frame clones and leaves some out. The sample holds more than 300,000 clones, more than 75% seen once. What was sequenced was PBMCs or T cells enriched from blood (not recorded which). The receptors here all came from a woman aged 18-30 years who had recovered from COVID-19. Both conserved end residues are part of each CDR3. Fields, in order: clone size, J gene, D gene, V gene, CDR3 protein, CDR3 DNA. A D gene is named only where the DNA matches it firmly. Only part of the rows carry a size: once, few, many, or a class if the clone is expanded.

>-|TRBJ2-7|TRBD2|TRBV19
CASSQGGRDEQYF
TGTGCCAGTAGTCAGGGAGGGAGGGACGAGCAGTACTTC
>-|TRBJ2-2|TRBD1|TRBV30
CAYSGTGWTGELFF
TGTGCCTACTCCGGGACAGGGTGGACCGGGGAGCTGTTTTTT
>-|TRBJ2-7|TRBD1|TRBV3-1/TRBV3-2
CASSFGRDRGSYEQYF
TGTGCCAGCAGCTTTGGCCGGGACAGGGGCTCCTACGAGCAGTACTTC
>-|TRBJ1-1|TRBD1|TRBV14
CASSHRPGQANTEAFF
TGTGCCAGCAGCCATCGCCCGGGACAGGCGAACACTGAAGCTTTCTTT
>-|TRBJ2-2|TRBD1|TRBV11-2
CASSQPGQGGVGGELFF
TGTGCCAGCAGTCAACCGGGACAGGGAGGGGTTGGCGGGGAGCTGTTTTTT
>-|TRBJ1-1|-|TRBV19
CASSLGNTEAFF
TGTGCCAGTAGCCTCGGGAACACTGAAGCTTTCTTT
>-|TRBJ1-6|-|TRBV12-3/TRBV12-4
CASGRAGHSPLHF
TGTGCCTCAGGTCGGGCAGGGCATTCACCCCTCCACTTT
>-|TRBJ1-6|-|TRBV3-1/TRBV3-2
CASSLEANSPLHF
TGTGCCAGCAGCCTTGAGGCTAATTCACCCCTCCACTTT
>-|TRBJ2-7|TRBD1|TRBV27
CASSTLHPGTGVYEQYF
TGTGCCAGCAGTACCCTTCACCCCGGGACAGGGGTGTACGAGCAGTACTTC
>-|TRBJ1-4|TRBD1|TRBV19
CASSISDRGLRTNEKLFF
TGTGCCAGTAGTATATCGGACAGGGGGCTTCGAACTAATGAAAAACTGTTTTTT
>-|TRBJ2-7|-|TRBV5-5
CASSLWRSYEQYF
TGTGCCAGCAGCTTGTGGCGGTCCTACGAGCAGTACTTC
>once|TRBJ1-6|TRBD1|TRBV5-1
CASRRDRDLGADNSPLHF
TGCGCCAGCAGAAGAGACAGGGATCTTGGGGCGGATAATTCACCCCTCCACTTT
>-|TRBJ1-1|-|TRBV7-2
CASSLNQGLSEAFF
TGTGCCAGCAGCTTGAACCAGGGCTTGTCTGAAGCTTTCTTT
>-|TRBJ1-1|-|TRBV18
CASSPVTGSTEAFF
TGTGCCAGCTCACCGGTCACAGGGTCCACTGAAGCTTTCTTT
>-|TRBJ1-2|-|TRBV30
CAWSTQLGYGYTF
TGTGCCTGGAGTACACAACTAGGCTATGGCTACACCTTC
>once|TRBJ2-5|-|TRBV9
CASSVGVGPETQYF
TGTGCCAGCAGCGTAGGCGTGGGGCCGGAGACCCAGTACTTC
>once|TRBJ1-2|-|TRBV2
CASSEGGRGHNYGYTF
TGTGCCAGCAGTGAGGGGGGGAGAGGGCATAACTATGGCTACACCTTC
>-|TRBJ1-4|TRBD1|TRBV9
CASSVGQAGVREKLFF
TGTGCCAGCAGCGTCGGACAGGCAGGGGTCAGGGAAAAACTGTTTTTT
>-|TRBJ2-1|TRBD1|TRBV6-4
CASSVAGGSYNEQFF
TGTGCCAGCAGTGTAGCAGGGGGCTCGTACAATGAGCAGTTCTTC
>-|TRBJ1-2|-|TRBV2
CASRKGSYGYTF
TGTGCCAGCAGGAAAGGGAGCTATGGCTACACCTTC
>-|TRBJ1-5|-|TRBV29-1
CSVGHQPQHF
TGCAGCGTCGGACACCAGCCCCAGCATTTT
>-|TRBJ2-3|TRBD2|TRBV4-2
CASTLAGAGADTQYF
TGTGCCAGCACCCTAGCGGGGGCCGGGGCAGATACGCAGTATTTT
>once|TRBJ2-3|-|TRBV9
CASSVRTSTDTQYF
TGTGCCAGCAGCGTAAGGACTAGCACAGATACGCAGTATTTT
>-|TRBJ2-7|TRBD1|TRBV5-1
CASSPGQEQYF
TGCGCCAGCAGCCCGGGACAGGAGCAGTACTTC
>-|TRBJ1-2|-|TRBV5-4
CASSFNRYYGYTF
TGTGCCAGCAGCTTTAACCGGTACTATGGCTACACCTTC
>once|TRBJ2-2|TRBD2|TRBV19
CASSILWRGLSENTGELFF
TGTGCCAGTAGTATTCTTTGGCGGGGACTATCTGAAAACACCGGGGAGCTGTTTTTT
>few|TRBJ2-5|TRBD1|TRBV6-5
CASRGQYGETQYF
TGTGCCAGCAGGGGACAGTACGGAGAGACCCAGTACTTC
>-|TRBJ1-1|-|TRBV19
CASALRGDTEAFF
TGTGCCAGTGCTCTGCGGGGGGACACTGAAGCTTTCTTT
>-|TRBJ1-2|-|TRBV5-5
CASSLPVTANYGYTF
TGTGCCAGCAGCTTGCCGGTGACTGCTAACTATGGCTACACCTTC
>-|TRBJ2-2|TRBD1|TRBV28
CASRQGWPTGELFF
TGTGCCAGCAGACAGGGGTGGCCCACCGGGGAGCTGTTTTTT
>once|TRBJ1-1|-|TRBV6-5
CASGRGGTEAFF
TGTGCCAGCGGTCGGGGGGGGACTGAAGCTTTCTTT
>-|TRBJ1-1|TRBD1|TRBV7-2
CASSLVRGEAFF
TGTGCCAGCAGCTTAGTCAGGGGGGAAGCTTTCTTT
>-|TRBJ2-1|-|TRBV24-1
CATSAESGNYNEQFF
TGTGCCACCAGTGCGGAGAGCGGTAACTACAATGAGCAGTTCTTC
>-|TRBJ2-1|TRBD1|TRBV6-5
CASSPGQDYNEQFF
TGTGCCAGCAGTCCCGGACAGGATTACAATGAGCAGTTCTTC
>few|TRBJ1-4|-|TRBV7-9
CASSLRSGAEKLFF
TGTGCCAGCAGCTTACGTTCAGGGGCTGAAAAACTGTTTTTT
>once|TRBJ2-2|TRBD1|TRBV3-1/TRBV3-2
CASSRGQGGFAGELFF
TGTGCCAGCAGCCGCGGACAGGGAGGATTTGCCGGGGAGCTGTTTTTT
>-|TRBJ2-6|TRBD2|TRBV5-4
CASSLGLAGPSGANVLTF
TGTGCCAGCAGCTTGGGACTAGCGGGGCCCTCTGGGGCCAACGTCCTGACTTTC
>-|TRBJ2-5|-|TRBV9
CASSVGHQYPQETQYF
TGTGCCAGCAGCGTAGGACACCAATACCCCCAAGAGACCCAGTACTTC
>-|TRBJ2-1|-|TRBV5-4
CASSLPRDNEQFF
TGTGCCAGCAGCTTGCCCAGGGACAATGAGCAGTTCTTC
>-|TRBJ1-1|-|TRBV5-5
CASTRAAITEAFF
TGTGCCAGCACCAGGGCAGCTATCACTGAAGCTTTCTTT
>-|TRBJ2-1|-|TRBV7-9
CASSRWKERGEQFF
TGTGCCAGCAGCCGATGGAAAGAACGGGGTGAGCAGTTCTTC
>-|TRBJ2-1|TRBD2|TRBV7-9
CASSQGLAGNSYNEQFF
TGTGCCAGCAGCCAAGGACTAGCGGGGAACTCCTACAATGAGCAGTTCTTC
>-|TRBJ2-3|TRBD2|TRBV19
CASRTSGGLDTQYF
TGTGCCAGTCGGACTAGCGGGGGGCTGGATACGCAGTATTTT
>-|TRBJ2-1|-|TRBV24-1
CATRHSSYNEQFF
TGTGCCACCAGGCACAGCTCCTACAATGAGCAGTTCTTC
>-|TRBJ1-4|TRBD1|TRBV12-5
CASGLDELGGYEKLFF
TGTGCTAGTGGTTTGGATGAGCTAGGGGGCTACGAAAAACTGTTTTTT
>few|TRBJ1-6|-|TRBV5-5
CASNRDNSYNSPLHF
TGTGCCAGTAACCGGGACAACTCCTATAATTCACCCCTCCACTTT
>-|TRBJ1-3|-|TRBV4-1
CASSQDRDFSGNTIYF
TGCGCCAGCAGCCAAGATAGGGACTTCTCTGGAAACACCATATATTTT
>-|TRBJ1-3|-|TRBV30
CAWSVLGGGVGNTIYF
TGTGCCTGGAGTGTACTGGGAGGAGGAGTTGGAAACACCATATATTTT
>-|TRBJ1-4|-|TRBV4-1
CASSARDANEKLFF
TGCGCCAGCAGCGCGAGGGATGCTAATGAAAAACTGTTTTTT
>few|TRBJ1-4|TRBD1|TRBV9
CASSAGTGLGNEKLFF
TGTGCCAGCAGCGCAGGGACAGGGCTCGGTAATGAAAAACTGTTTTTT